The entry below describes one TCR beta chain. Antigen specificity is unknown. Since all of the isolated RNA was reverse transcribed, expressed TCRB transcripts were what got sequenced. The protocol was immunoSEQ multiplex PCR, while the TCRdb copy is restricted to in-frame clones and leaves out a portion. The sample holds approximately 300,000 clones, 11% seen once. This CDR3 has 16 residues. V lost 5 bases and J lost 5, with 18 bases in between. Germline-derived CDR1 and CDR2 are LNHNV and YYDKDF (reference sequence). This entry comes from a study of beta chain features in type 1 diabetes. Findings and limits, study-wide: Across patients, naive, central memory and Treg TCRB repertoires exhibited apparently greater similarity than was observed across healthy donors. For type 1 diabetes patients, VDJ junctions showed fewer insertions and more deletions.

Material for sequencing was naive CD4+ T cells from blood. The source of this sequence is a woman aged 30 to 39 in good health. This chain uses TRBV15 with TRBJ2-2; possibly TRBD2 for D (7 bases). The CDR3: CATSRGGEGTTGELFF. CDR3 sequence (DNA): TGTGCCACCAGCCGTGGTGGGGAGGGGACAACCGGGGAGCTGTTTTTT.